This TCR beta chain emerged from a study of shared clonotypes between healthy human individuals. Trimming removed 5 bases from V and 4 bases from J, with 10 bases in between. This CDR3 is 13 amino acids long. The V gene's germline CDR1 is SEHNR and CDR2 FQNEAQ (reference sequence). As handled by the study authors: ImmunoSEQ output held junction-only sequences without quality scores, so filtering differed. Data came from immunoSEQ multiplex PCR; TCRdb stores just in-frame clones and leaves some out. V, J and clone size are those of that table, while D and trimming were read from the DNA. The data hold about 380,000 clones, with about 96% observed a single time. Notes on the study in general: The authors sampled blood alone, and tissue repertoires likely differ. With few donors, the genetic and exposure-history diversity represented was limited.

In the case of this clone: The target antigen is unknown.

The origin of this receptor is a man aged 30 to 45 in good health. The chain employs TRBV7-9 and TRBJ2-3; the D is unclear. Sample: memory CD8+ T cells sorted from blood. The sample's subset: CD45RO+ cells pooled with CCR7-negative TemRA cells. The CDR3 DNA is TGTGCCAGCAGCCCGTATCGAGCAGATACGCAGTATTTT. Protein sequence: CASSPYRADTQYF.